This entry describes one T cell receptor (beta chain). Germline values: CDR1 SGHVS, CDR2 FNYEAQ. This CDR3 is 13 amino acids long. The V gene lost 1 base and the J gene lost 3 bases, with 6 bases spanning the gap. This specimen belongs to a study of T cell changes during pregnancy in multiple sclerosis. The method was immunoSEQ multiplex PCR; TCRdb's version includes in-frame clones alone and lacks a portion of them. Altogether about 100,000 clones are present, approximately 90% being singletons, with the ten largest covering more than 0.95%. The J gene is TRBJ1-1, the V gene TRBV7-6; D is unresolved. This sample comprised peripheral blood, obtained in the second trimester of pregnancy. This clonotype was sampled from a female donor with multiple sclerosis, enrolled in a pregnancy study. CDR3 region: CASSLGEHTEAFF. In DNA form, the CDR3 reads TGTGCCAGCAGCTTAGGAGAGCACACTGAAGCTTTCTTT.